One and the same sample provided the 8 T cell receptor beta chains below, sequenced in a study of blood T cell repertoires in COVID-19. The repertoire was sequenced with immunoSEQ multiplex PCR; TCRdb's copy has only in-frame clones and lacks some. The sample includes about 250,000 clones, roughly 85% of them seen just once. Sample: peripheral blood. These receptors were obtained from a man between 18 and 29 years old with active or convalescent COVID-19.

The chain has TRBV10-3 and TRBJ1-3, with TRBD1 matching 12 bases. The CDR3 extends over 19 amino acids. V shed 3 bases and J 2 bases; nucleotides not matched to a gene: 11. Germline V CDR1 and CDR2: ENHRY, SYGVKD. The chain's CDR3 is CAISDPGQGAFTAGNTIYF. CDR3 coding DNA: TGTGCCATCAGTGATCCGGGACAGGGGGCATTTACAGCTGGAAACACCATATATTTT.

The chain employs TRBV10-3 and TRBJ2-5, with 12 nucleotides matching TRBD1. CDR1 is ENHRY, CDR2 SYGVKD, per germline. The CDR3 has 14 residues. Unmatched junction bases numbered 6, after V lost 8 bases and J lost 5 bases. CDR3 region: CAIGGTGGVETQYF. CDR3 bases: TGTGCCATCGGGGGGACAGGGGGCGTGGAGACCCAGTACTTC.

The CDR3 is CASSPGGAGAYNEQFF. The CDR3 DNA reads TGTGCCAGCAGCCCCGGGGGAGCGGGAGCCTACAATGAGCAGTTCTTC. The chain couples TRBV5-4 to TRBJ2-1, with 8 positions matching TRBD2. In germline, CDR1 is SGHNT, CDR2 YYREEE (reference sequence). The CDR3 has 16 residues. V was pared by 4 bases and J by 2 bases, with 8 bases of the junction left unmatched.

This chain connects TRBV5-1 to TRBJ1-4; 11 nucleotides line up with TRBD1. Germline CDR1 SGHRS, CDR2 YFSETQ. V lost 5 bases, J lost 3 bases, and 6 bases stayed unmatched. CDR3 size: 16 residues. CDR3 residues: CASSPGDRGANEKLFF. The CDR3 DNA follows: TGCGCCAGCAGTCCCGGGGACAGGGGGGCTAATGAAAAACTGTTTTTT.

J is TRBJ2-7 and V is TRBV3-1 (or the pseudogene TRBV3-2); 13 bases fit TRBD2. Germline loops: CDR1 LGHDT, CDR2 YNNKEL (reference sequence). Trimming at V came to 4 bases and at J to 2 bases, leaving 5 bases not matched to a gene. This CDR3 region has 16 residues. The CDR3 nucleotides are TGTGCCAGCAGCCTAACGGGACTAGCGGGACCCTACGAGCAGTACTTC. Encoded protein: CASSLTGLAGPYEQYF.

This chain links TRBV7-2 with TRBJ2-5; D ambiguous. V dropped 4 bases and J dropped 5 bases, with 5 bases sitting between them. The germline CDR1 and CDR2 sequences are SGHTA and FQGNSA. The CDR3 spans 11 residues. The CDR3 sequence: CASSWLETQYF. Here the CDR3 DNA reads TGTGCCAGCAGCTGGCTTGAGACCCAGTACTTC.

This chain uses TRBV10-1 with TRBJ2-7, with TRBD1 identical over 10 bases. The CDR3 runs 14 residues. Germline lookup yields CDR1 WNHNN and CDR2 SYGVQD (reference sequence). The J segment lost 6 bases and the V segment lost 7 bases, leaving 9 bases of the junction unmatched. For the CDR3, the DNA is TGCGCCAGCAAACCCGGGACAGGGGACCGCGAGCAGTACTTC. Protein: CASKPGTGDREQYF.

V usage is TRBV6-5 and J usage is TRBJ1-1; 7 nucleotides align to TRBD1. The CDR3 runs to 14 residues. The germline gives CDR1 MNHEY, CDR2 SVGAGI. With V trimmed by 6 bases and J by 4 bases, 8 bases remained unmatched. CDR3 in DNA: TGTGCCAGCAGCCGAATTGGGACAGCCACTGAAGCTTTCTTT. Translating it yields CASSRIGTATEAFF.